Listed here is a single T cell receptor beta chain. The protocol was immunoSEQ multiplex PCR, while the TCRdb copy is restricted to in-frame clones and leaves out a portion. The sample includes roughly 48,000 clones, 92% of them seen just once. These data belong to a study of technical replicates of blood from a handful of donors. Trimming took 2 bases from V and 2 from J; bases not matched to a gene: 7. The germline V gene has CDR1 LGHNA and CDR2 YNFKEQ. The CDR3 loop spans 18 amino acids. The sample taken for sequencing was PBMCs. The chain employs TRBV4-2 and TRBJ2-2, with TRBD2 matching 11 bases. The sequence was obtained from a human donor in good health. Some clones in this sample may be carry-over from other donors' samples. CDR3 loop: CASSQPTSGISNTGELFF. CDR3 nucleotides: TGTGCCAGCAGCCAACCGACTAGCGGGATCAGCAACACCGGGGAGCTGTTTTTT.